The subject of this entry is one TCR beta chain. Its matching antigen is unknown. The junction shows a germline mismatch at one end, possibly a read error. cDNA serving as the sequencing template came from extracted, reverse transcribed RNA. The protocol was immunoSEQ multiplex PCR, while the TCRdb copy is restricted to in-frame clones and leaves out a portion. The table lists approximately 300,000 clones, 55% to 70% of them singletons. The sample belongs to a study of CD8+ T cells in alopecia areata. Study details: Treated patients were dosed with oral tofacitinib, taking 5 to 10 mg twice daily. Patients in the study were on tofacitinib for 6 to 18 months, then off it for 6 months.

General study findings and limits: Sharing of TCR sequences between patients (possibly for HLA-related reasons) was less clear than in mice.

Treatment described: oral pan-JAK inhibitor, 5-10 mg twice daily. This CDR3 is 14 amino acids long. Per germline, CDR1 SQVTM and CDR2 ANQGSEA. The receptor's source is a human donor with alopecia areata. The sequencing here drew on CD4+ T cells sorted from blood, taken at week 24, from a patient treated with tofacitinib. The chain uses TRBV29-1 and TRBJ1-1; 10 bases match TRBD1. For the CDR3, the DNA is TGCAGCGTTGGCGGGGTGACAGGGGGCACTGAAGCCTTCTTT. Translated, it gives CSVGGVTGGTEAFF.